This T cell receptor (beta chain) was obtained from a study of read filtering for tumor transcriptome and immune sequencing. The library was built from roughly 400 ng RNA with molecular barcoded adaptors for alpha/delta and beta/gamma chains. From the reads, TCRdb called clonotypes with MiXCR, one entry per CDR3 protein. The table lists approximately 140,000 distinct CDR3 sequences, roughly an eighth of them singletons, with just under 8.5% in the top ten. General observations from the study: IR-seq and RNA-seq agreed better without single-read clonotypes. This fraction held mixed bone marrow immune cells after CD138-negative sorting.

This clonotype has ten or more counts. What it binds is unknown. The CDR3 totals 15 residues. Germline V gene data show CDR1 as DFQATT and CDR2 as SNEGSKA (reference sequence). The V segment lost 1 base and the J segment 4 bases; nucleotides outside the gene matches: 5. This chain uses TRBV20-1 with TRBJ2-1, with TRBD2 identical over 9 bases. Sample: a population of CD138-negative cells sorted from bone marrow. The receptor's source is a donor at least 40 years old with multiple myeloma. Here the CDR3 reads CSARGGLAGYNEQFF. The CDR3 bases are TGCAGTGCTAGAGGTGGTCTAGCGGGGTACAATGAGCAGTTCTTC.